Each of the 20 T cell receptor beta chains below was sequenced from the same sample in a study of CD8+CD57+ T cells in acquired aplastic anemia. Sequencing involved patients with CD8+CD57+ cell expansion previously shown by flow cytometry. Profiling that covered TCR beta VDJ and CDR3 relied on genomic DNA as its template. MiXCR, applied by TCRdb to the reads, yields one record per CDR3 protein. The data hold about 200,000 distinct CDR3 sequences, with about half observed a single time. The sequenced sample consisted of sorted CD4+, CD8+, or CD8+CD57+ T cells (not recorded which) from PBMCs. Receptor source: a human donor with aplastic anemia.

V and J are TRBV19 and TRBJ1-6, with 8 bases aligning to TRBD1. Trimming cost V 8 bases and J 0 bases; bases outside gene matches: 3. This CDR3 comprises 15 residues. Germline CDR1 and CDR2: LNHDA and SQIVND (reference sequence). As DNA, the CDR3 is TGTGCCAGTTGGGACAGGAGCTCCTATAATTCACCCCTCCACTTT. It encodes CASWDRSSYNSPLHF.

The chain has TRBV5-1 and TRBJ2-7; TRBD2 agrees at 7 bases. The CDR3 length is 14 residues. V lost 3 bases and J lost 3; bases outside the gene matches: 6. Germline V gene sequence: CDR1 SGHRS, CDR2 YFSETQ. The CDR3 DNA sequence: TGCGCCAGCAGCTACAGCGGGAACCGCTACGAGCAGTACTTC. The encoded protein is CASSYSGNRYEQYF.

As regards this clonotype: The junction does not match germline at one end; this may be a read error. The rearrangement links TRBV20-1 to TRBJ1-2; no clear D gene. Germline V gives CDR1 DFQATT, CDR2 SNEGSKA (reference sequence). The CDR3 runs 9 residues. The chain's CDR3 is CSARATTSF. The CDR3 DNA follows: TGCAGTGCTAGAGCGACTACCTCCTTC.

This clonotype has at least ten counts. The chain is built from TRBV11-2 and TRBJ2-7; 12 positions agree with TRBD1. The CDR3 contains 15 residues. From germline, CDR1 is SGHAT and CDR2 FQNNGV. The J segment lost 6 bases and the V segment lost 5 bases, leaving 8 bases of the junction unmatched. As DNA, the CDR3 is TGTGCCAGCAGCGCCACCGGGACAGGGGGCGGCGAGCAGTACTTC. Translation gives CASSATGTGGGEQYF.

The CDR3 is CASSYASVWSDRGGGSNQPQHF. In nucleotides, the CDR3 is TGTGCCAGCAGTTACGCCTCGGTATGGTCCGACAGGGGGGGTGGGAGCAATCAGCCCCAGCATTTT. The chain uses TRBV6-6 and TRBJ1-5; 9 bases match TRBD1. Unmatched junction bases numbered 21, after V lost 2 bases and J lost 1 base. The CDR3 loop spans 22 amino acids. Germline assignment: CDR1 MNHNY and CDR2 SVGAGI (reference sequence).

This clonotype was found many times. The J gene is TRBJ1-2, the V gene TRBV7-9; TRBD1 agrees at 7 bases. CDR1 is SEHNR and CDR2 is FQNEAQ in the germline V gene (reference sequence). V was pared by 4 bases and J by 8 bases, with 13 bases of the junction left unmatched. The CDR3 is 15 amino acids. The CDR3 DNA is TGTGCCAGCAGCTCGAGATTGTTGCAGGGGGGGGGCTACACCTTC. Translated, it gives CASSSRLLQGGGYTF. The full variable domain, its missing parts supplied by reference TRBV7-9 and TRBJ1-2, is DTGVSQNPRHKITKRGQNVTFRCDPISEHNRLYWYRQTLGQGPEFLTYFQNEAQLEKSRLLSDRFSAERPKGSFSTLEIQRTEQGDSAMYLCASSSRLLQGGGYTFGSGTRLTVV.

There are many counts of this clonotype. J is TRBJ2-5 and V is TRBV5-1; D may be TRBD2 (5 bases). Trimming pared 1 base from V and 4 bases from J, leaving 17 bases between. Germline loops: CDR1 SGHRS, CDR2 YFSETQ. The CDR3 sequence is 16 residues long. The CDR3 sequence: CASSLSGFLTGETQYF. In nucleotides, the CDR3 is TGCGCCAGCAGCTTGTCGGGGTTTCTGACGGGAGAGACCCAGTACTTC.

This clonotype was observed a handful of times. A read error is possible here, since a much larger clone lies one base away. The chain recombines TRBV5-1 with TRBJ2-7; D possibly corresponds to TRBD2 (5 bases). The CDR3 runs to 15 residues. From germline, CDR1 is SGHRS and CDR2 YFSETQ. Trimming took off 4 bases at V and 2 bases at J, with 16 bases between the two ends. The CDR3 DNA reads TGCGCCAGCAGCCCGTCCGGGAAAGTTCCCTACGAGCAGTACTTC. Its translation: CASSPSGKVPYEQYF.

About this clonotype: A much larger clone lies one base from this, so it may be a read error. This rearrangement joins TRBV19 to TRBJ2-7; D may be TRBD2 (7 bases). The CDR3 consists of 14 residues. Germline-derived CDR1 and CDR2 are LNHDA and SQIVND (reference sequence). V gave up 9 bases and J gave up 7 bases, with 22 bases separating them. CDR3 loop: CASRGGGPYNEQYF. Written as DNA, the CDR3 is TGTGCCAGCAGAGGGGGGGGACCGTACAATGAGCAGTACTTC.

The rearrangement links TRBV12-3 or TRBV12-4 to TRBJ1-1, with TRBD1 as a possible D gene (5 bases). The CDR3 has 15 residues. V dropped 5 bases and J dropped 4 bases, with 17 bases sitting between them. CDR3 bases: TGTGCCAGCAGTCCTCGGGCGGGGCCGATCACTGAAGCTTTCTTT. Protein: CASSPRAGPITEAFF.

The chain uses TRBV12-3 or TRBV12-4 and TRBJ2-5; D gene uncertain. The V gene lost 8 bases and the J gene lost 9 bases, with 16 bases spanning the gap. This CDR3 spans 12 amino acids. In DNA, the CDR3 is TGTGCCAGCGGCCCTCTTCGCGTGGCCCAGTACTTC. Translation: CASGPLRVAQYF.

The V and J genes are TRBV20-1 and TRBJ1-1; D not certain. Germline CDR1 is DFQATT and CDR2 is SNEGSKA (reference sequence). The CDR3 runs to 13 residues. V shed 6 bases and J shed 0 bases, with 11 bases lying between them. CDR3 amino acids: CSALGYVNTEAFF. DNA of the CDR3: TGCAGTGCCCTGGGTTACGTGAACACTGAAGCTTTCTTT.

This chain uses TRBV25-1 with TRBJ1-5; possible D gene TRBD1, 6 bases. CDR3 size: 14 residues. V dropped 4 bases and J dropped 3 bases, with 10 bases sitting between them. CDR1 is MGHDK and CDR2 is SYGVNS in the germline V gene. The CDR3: CASSGGGNNQPQHF. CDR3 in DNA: TGTGCCAGCAGTGGGGGGGGCAACAATCAGCCCCAGCATTTT.

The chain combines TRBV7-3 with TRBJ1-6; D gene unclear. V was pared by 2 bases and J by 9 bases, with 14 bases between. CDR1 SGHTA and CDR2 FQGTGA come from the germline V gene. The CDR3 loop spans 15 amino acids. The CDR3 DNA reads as TGTGCCAGCAGCTTAGAGGGATCTTATGTTTCACCCCTCCACTTT. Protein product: CASSLEGSYVSPLHF.

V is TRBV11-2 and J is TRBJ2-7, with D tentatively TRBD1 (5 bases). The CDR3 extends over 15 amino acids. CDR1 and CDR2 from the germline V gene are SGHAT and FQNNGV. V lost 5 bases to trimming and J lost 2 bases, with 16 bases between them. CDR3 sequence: CASSPLSRATYEQYF. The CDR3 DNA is TGTGCCAGCAGCCCCCTGTCCAGGGCCACCTACGAGCAGTACTTC.

CDR3 nucleotide sequence: TGCAGTGCTAGAGATAGACAGGTCGCCAAAAACATTCAGTACTTC. As protein: CSARDRQVAKNIQYF. The genes are TRBV20-1 and TRBJ2-4; maybe TRBD1 (6 bases). This CDR3 spans 15 amino acids. The germline V gene has CDR1 DFQATT and CDR2 SNEGSKA (reference sequence). V lost 0 bases and J 1 base, leaving 10 bases between the germline ends.

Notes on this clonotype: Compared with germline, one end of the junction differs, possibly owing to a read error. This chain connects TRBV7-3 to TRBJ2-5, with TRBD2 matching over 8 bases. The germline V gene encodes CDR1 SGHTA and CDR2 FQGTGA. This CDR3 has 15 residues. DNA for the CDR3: TGTGCCGGCAGCTTAGTGGCGGGGGGCCAAGAGACCCAGTACTTC. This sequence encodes CAGSLVAGGQETQYF.

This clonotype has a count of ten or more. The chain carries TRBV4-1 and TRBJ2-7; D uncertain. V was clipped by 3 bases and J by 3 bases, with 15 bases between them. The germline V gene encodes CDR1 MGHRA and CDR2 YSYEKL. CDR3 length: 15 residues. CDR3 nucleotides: TGCGCCAGCAGCCAGTTGTTACAGTGGAGCTACGAGCAGTACTTC. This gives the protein CASSQLLQWSYEQYF.

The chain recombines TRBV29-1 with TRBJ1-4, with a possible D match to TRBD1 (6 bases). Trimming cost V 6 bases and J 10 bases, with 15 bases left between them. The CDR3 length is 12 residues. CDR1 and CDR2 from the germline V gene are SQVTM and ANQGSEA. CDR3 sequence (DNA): TGCAGCGTGGGGGACACAAGGGGAAAACTGTTTTTT. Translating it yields CSVGDTRGKLFF.

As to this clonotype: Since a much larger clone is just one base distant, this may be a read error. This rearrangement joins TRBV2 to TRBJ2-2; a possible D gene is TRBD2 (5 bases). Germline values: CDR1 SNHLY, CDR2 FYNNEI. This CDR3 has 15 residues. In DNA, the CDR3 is TGTGCCAGCAGTGAAAGAAGGGAAAACACCGGGGAGCTGCTTTTT. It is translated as CASSERRENTGELLF.